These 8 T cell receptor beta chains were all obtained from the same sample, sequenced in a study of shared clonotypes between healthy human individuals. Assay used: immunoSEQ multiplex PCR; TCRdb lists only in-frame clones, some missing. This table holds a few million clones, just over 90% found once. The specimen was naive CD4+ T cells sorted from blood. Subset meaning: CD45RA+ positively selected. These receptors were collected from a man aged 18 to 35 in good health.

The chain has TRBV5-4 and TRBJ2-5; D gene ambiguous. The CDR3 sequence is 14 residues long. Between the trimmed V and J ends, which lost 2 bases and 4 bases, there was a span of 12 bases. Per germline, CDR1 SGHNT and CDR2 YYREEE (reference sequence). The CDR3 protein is CASSFPTRPETQYF. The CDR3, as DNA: TGTGCCAGCAGCTTTCCGACGAGACCAGAGACCCAGTACTTC.

The DNA for the CDR3 is TGTGCCAGCAGTTTATTGGGCTTACGGGACAGGGCTTTCTTT. This translates into CASSLLGLRDRAFF. This chain uses TRBV27 with TRBJ1-1; 8 bases line up with TRBD1. This CDR3 spans 14 amino acids. Trimming removed 1 base from V and 11 bases from J; junction bases left unmatched: 9. Germline CDR1 is MNHEY and CDR2 is SMNVEV (reference sequence).

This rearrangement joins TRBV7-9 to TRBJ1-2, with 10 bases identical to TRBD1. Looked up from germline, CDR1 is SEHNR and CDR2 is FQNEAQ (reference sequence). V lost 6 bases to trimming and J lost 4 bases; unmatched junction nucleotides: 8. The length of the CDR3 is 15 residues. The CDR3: CASRSTGGAAYGYTF. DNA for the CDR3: TGTGCCAGCAGATCGACAGGGGGCGCGGCCTATGGCTACACCTTC. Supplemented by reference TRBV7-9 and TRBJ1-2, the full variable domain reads DTGVSQNPRHKITKRGQNVTFRCDPISEHNRLYWYRQTLGQGPEFLTYFQNEAQLEKSRLLSDRFSAERPKGSFSTLEIQRTEQGDSAMYLCASRSTGGAAYGYTFGSGTRLTVV.

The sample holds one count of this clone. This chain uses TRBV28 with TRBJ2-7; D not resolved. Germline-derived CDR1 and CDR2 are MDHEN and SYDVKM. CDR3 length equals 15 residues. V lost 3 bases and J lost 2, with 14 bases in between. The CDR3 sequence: CASSFRAASPYEQYF. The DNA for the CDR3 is TGTGCCAGCAGTTTTAGGGCAGCCAGCCCCTACGAGCAGTACTTC.

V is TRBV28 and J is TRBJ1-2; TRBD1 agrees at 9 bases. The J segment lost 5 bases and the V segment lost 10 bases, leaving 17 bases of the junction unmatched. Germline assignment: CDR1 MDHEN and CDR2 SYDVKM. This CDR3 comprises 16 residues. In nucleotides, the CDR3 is TGTGCCAACCAACGCAAGGGGACAGGGATCGGGTATGGCTACACCTTC. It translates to CANQRKGTGIGYGYTF.

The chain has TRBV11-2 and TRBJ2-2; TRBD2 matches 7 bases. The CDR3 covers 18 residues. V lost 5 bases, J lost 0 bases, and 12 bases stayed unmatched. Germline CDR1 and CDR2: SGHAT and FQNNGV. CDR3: CASSLRPGSGANTGELFF. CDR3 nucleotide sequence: TGTGCCAGCAGCCTCCGCCCGGGCAGCGGGGCGAACACCGGGGAGCTGTTTTTT.

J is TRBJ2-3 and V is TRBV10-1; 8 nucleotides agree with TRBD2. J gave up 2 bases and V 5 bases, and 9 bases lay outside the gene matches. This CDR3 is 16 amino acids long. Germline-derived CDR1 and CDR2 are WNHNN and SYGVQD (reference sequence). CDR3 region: CASSSQDSGNTDTQYF. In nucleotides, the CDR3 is TGCGCCAGCAGTTCCCAGGATAGCGGGAACACAGATACGCAGTATTTT.

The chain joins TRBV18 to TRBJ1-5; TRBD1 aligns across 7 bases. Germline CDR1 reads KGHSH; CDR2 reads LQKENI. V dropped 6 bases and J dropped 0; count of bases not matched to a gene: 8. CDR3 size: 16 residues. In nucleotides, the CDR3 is TGTGCCAGCTCCGCACAGGGGCCCTATAGCAATCAGCCCCAGCATTTT. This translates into CASSAQGPYSNQPQHF. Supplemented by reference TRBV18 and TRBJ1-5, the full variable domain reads NAGVMQNPRHLVRRRGQEARLRCSPMKGHSHVYWYRQLPEEGLKFMVYLQKENIIDESGMPKERFSAEFPKEGPSILRIQQVVRGDSAAYFCASSAQGPYSNQPQHFGDGTRLSIL.